This T cell receptor beta chain came from a study of identical twins. Study-level findings and limits: Invariant MAIT and iNKT cells could partly confound zero-insertion analyses. With beta out-of-frame sequences, excess sharing by twins was weaker.

TCRdb itself ran the 5' RACE reads through MiXCR, one entry per CDR3 protein. The repertoire consists of 1.5 million or so distinct CDR3 sequences, with about 30% occurring once and the leading ten covering 0.27%. The CDR3 sequence is 13 residues long. Trimming pared 1 base from V and 8 bases from J, leaving 14 bases between. Germline loops: CDR1 SQVTM, CDR2 ANQGSEA. As concerns this clonotype: The antigen is not known.

What was sequenced was cord blood. This sequence originates from a newborn girl in good health. This chain connects TRBV29-1 to TRBJ1-2, with D possibly matching TRBD1 (5 bases). The CDR3 DNA reads TGCAGCGTTGAAGTGACAGAGGAAAGGGGCTACACCTTC. This codes for CSVEVTEERGYTF.